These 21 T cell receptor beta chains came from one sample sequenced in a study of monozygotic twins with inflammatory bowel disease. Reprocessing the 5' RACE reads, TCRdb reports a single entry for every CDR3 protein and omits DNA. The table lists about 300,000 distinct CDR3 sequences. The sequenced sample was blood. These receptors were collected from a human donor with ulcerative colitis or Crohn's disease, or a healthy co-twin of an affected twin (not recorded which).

This CDR3 reads CASGLVFGGTDSSYNEQFF. The chain has TRBV12-5 and TRBJ2-1; TCRdb calls TRBD1, which cannot be checked without DNA. Germline V CDR1 and CDR2: LGHNT, FRNRAP. This CDR3 spans 19 amino acids.

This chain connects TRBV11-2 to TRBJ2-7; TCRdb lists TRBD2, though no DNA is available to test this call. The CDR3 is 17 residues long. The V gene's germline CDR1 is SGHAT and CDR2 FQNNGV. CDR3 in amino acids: CASSLRLAGTGSYEQYF.

The CDR3: CASSAKGTSGSGEQFF. The chain uses TRBV9 and TRBJ2-1; the TCRdb call, TRBD2, lacks DNA for checking. This CDR3 is built from 16 residues. Per the germline V gene, CDR1 is SGDLS and CDR2 is YYNGEE.

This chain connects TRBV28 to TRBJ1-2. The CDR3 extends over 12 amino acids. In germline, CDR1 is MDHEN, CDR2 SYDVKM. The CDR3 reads CASRPTVYGYTF.

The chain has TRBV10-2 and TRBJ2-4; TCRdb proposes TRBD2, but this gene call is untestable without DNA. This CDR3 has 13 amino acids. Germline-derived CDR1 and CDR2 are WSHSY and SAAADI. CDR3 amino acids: CASRGDPKNIQYF.

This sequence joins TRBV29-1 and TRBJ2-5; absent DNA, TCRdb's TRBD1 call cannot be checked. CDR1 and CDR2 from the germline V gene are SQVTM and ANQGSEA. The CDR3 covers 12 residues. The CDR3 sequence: CSVHQGEETQYF.

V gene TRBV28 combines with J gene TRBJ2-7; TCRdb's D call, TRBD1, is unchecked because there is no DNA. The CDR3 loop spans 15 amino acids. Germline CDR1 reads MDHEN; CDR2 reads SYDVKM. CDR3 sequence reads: CASSSGSRSSYEQYF. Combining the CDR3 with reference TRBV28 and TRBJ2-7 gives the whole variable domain DVKVTQSSRYLVKRTGEKVFLECVQDMDHENMFWYRQDPGLGLRLIYFSYDVKMKEKGDIPEGYSVSREKKERFSLILESASTNQTSMYLCASSSGSRSSYEQYFGPGTRLTVT.

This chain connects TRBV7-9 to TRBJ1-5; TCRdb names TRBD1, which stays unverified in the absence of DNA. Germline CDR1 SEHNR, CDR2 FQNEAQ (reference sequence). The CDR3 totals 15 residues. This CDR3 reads CASSSLGTGNQPQHF.

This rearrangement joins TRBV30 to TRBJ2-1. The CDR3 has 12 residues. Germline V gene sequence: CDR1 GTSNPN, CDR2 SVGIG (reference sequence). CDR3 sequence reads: CAWSSPEVEQFF.

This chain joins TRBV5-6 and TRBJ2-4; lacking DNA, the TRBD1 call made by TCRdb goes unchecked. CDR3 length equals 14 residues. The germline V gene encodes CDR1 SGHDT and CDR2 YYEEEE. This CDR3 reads CASSRTVPANIQYF.

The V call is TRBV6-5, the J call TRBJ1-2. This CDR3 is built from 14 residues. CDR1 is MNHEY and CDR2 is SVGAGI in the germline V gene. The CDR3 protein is CARSSLILNYGYTF.

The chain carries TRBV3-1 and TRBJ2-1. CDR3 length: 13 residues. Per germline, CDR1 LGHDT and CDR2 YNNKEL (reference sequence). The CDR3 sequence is CASSQVYSGEQFF.

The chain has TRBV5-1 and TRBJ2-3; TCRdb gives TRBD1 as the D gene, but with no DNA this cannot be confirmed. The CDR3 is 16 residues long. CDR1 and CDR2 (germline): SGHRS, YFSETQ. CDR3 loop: CASKIPTGAQTDTQYF.

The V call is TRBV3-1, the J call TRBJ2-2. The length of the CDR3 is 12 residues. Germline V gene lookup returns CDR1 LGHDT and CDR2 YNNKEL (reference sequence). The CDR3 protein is CASSQIAGELFF.

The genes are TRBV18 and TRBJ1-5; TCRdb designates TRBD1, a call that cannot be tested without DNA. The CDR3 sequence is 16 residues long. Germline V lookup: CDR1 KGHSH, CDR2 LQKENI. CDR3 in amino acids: CASSPLSGTGHQPQHF.

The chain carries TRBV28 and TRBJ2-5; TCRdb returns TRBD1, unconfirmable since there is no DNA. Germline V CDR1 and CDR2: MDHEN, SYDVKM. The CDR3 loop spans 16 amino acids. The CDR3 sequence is CASSFPLGQGPWTQYF.

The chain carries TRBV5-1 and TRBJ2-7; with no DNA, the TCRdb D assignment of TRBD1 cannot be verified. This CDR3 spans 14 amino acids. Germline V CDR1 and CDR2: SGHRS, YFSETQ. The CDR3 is CASGDQGASYEQYF. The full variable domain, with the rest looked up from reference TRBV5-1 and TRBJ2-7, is KAGVTQTPRYLIKTRGQQVTLSCSPISGHRSVSWYQQTPGQGLQFLFEYFSETQRNKGNFPGRFSGRQFSNSRSEMNVSTLELGDSALYLCASGDQGASYEQYFGPGTRLTVT.

The CDR3 spells CSAREPGVSGANVLTF. The gene calls are TRBV20-1 and TRBJ2-6; lacking DNA, the TRBD1 call made by TCRdb goes unchecked. The CDR3 length is 16 residues. Germline V CDR1 and CDR2: DFQATT, SNEGSKA (reference sequence).

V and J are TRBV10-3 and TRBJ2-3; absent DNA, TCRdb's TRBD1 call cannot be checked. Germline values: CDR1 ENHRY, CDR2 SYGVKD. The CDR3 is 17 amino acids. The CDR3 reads CAISEPPAGASTDTQYF.

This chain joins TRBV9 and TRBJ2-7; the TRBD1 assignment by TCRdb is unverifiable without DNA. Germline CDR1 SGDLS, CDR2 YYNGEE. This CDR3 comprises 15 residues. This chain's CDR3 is CASSGGQGHFHEQYF.

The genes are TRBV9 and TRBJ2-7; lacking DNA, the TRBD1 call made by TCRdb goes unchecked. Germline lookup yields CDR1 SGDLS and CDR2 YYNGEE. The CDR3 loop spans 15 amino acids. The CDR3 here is CASSATGTGGGEQYF.